This T cell receptor (beta chain) was sequenced during a study of T cell changes during pregnancy in multiple sclerosis (dated by TCRdb to the late 2010s). Notes on the research overall: The study looked at changes in the T cell repertoire across pregnancy in women with multiple sclerosis.

On this clone: Its binding antigen is unknown. Base qualities are missing; no much larger clone stands one base away.

The germline V gene gives CDR1 as KGHSH and CDR2 as LQKENI. Spanning cysteine to phenylalanine, the CDR3 consists of 16 amino acids. The only DNA kept is the CDR3, 48 bases in frame from the first base. Trimming accounts for 3 bases at V and 4 bases at J, while the number of junction bases matched to no gene is 8. The library came from the immunoSEQ multiplex PCR assay. TCRdb holds this immuneACCESS table with in-frame rearrangements only. Some clones are missing; in checked studies, unresolved V genes explain under half, and the rest has no known cause. Here the sample has more than 80,000 clones; around 90% occur a single time. Clones ranked in the top ten supply about 1.6% of the sample.

The receptor was derived from a female donor with multiple sclerosis, enrolled in a pregnancy study. The rearranged chain carries TRBV18 and TRBJ2-1; the central 8 bases match TRBD2. Sequenced here: peripheral blood, sampled in the first trimester of pregnancy. DNA sequence: TGTGCCAGCTCACCCCCCGGGAGGGTCGGGTACAATGAGCAGTTCTTC. This yields the protein CASSPPGRVGYNEQFF.